This T cell receptor beta chain was recorded in a study of CXCR3-negative and CXCR3-positive naive CD8 T cells. About the research overall: Sequencing gave about 140 million TRB reads overall, about 1.5 +/- 0.3 million per library. Study conclusions and caveats: TRB CDR3s were more hydrophobic in CXCR3-positive than in CXCR3-negative naive cells. Memory CD8+ cells showed much lower diversity, while both naive subsets displayed comparably high diversity.

cDNA libraries for TRB were generated by 5' RACE incorporating UMI labels. With the 5' RACE reads reprocessed, TCRdb shows one record per CDR3 protein and no DNA. Listed are 100,000 or so distinct CDR3 sequences; about 0.34% falls within the top ten. Investigators sorted each CD8+ T cell subset in triplicate, taking under 350,000 cells each time. The naive CD8+ gate required CD45RO-CCR7+CD27+CD95- phenotype. Points on this clonotype: Its antigen is not known.

Per germline, CDR1 SGHDN and CDR2 FVKESK. CDR3 length equals 16 residues. The TCR comes from a human donor in good health. Some clones in this sample may be carry-over from other donors' samples. The chain recombines TRBV14 with TRBJ2-7. The source material was naive CXCR3+ CD8+ T cells from blood. Indicated subset: CD45RO-CCR7+CD27+CD95- naive CD8+ T cells expressing CXCR3 (TNR3+). CDR3 loop: CASSPLWAGWTVEQYF.